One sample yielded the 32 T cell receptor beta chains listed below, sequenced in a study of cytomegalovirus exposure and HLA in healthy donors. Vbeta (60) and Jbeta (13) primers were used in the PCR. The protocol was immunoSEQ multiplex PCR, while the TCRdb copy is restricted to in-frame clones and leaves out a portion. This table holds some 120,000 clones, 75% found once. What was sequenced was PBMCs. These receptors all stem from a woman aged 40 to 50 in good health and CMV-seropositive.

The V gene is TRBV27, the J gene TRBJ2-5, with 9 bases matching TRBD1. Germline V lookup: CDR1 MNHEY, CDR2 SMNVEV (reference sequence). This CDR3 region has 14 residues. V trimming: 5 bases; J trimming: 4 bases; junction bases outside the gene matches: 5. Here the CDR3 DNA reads TGTGCCAGCAGTCCAATGGGACAGGGAGAGACCCAGTACTTC. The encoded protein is CASSPMGQGETQYF.

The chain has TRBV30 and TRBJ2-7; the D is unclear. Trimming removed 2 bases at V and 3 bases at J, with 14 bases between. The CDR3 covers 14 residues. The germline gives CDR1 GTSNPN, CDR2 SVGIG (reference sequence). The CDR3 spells CAWSRPDIFYEQYF. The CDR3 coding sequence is TGTGCCTGGAGTAGACCCGACATCTTCTACGAGCAGTACTTC. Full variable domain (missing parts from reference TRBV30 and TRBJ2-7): SQTIHQWPATLVQPVGSPLSLECTVEGTSNPNLYWYRQAAGRGLQLLFYSVGIGQISSEVPQNLSASRPQDRQFILSSKKLLLSDSGFYLCAWSRPDIFYEQYFGPGTRLTVT.

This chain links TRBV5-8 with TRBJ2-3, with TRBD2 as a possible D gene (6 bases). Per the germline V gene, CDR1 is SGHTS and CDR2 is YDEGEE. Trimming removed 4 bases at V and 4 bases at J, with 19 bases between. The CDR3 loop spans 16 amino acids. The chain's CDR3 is CASSPGLPAPADTQYF. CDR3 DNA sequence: TGTGCCAGCAGCCCGGGACTCCCGGCCCCCGCAGATACGCAGTATTTT.

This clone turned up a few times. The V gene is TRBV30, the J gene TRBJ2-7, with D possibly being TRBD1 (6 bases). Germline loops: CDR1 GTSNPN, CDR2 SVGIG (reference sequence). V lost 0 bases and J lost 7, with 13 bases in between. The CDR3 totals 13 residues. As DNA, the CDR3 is TGTGCCTGGAGTGTAAAGCAGGGGAAAGAGCAGTACTTC. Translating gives CAWSVKQGKEQYF.

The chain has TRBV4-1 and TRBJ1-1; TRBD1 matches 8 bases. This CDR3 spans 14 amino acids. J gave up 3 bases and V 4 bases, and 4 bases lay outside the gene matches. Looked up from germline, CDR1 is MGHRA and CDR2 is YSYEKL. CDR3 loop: CASSPGQGYTEAFF. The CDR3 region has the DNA TGCGCCAGCAGCCCCGGACAGGGTTACACTGAAGCTTTCTTT.

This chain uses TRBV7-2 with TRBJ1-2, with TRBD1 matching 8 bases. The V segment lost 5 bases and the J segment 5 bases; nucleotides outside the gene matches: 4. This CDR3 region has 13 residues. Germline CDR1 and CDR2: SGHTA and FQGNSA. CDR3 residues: CASSPDREYGYTF. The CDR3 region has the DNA TGTGCCAGCAGCCCGGACAGGGAATATGGCTACACCTTC.

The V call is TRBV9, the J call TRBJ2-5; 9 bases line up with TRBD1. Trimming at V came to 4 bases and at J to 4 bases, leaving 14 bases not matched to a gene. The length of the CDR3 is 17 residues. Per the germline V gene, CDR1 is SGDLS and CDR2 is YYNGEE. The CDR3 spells CASSTTTGGTGLETQYF. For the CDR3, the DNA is TGTGCCAGCAGCACCACGACAGGGGGGACTGGACTAGAGACCCAGTACTTC.

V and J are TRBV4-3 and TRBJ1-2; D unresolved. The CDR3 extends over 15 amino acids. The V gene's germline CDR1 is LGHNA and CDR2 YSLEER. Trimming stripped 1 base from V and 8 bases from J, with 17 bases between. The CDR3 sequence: CASSQGVRSIDGYTF. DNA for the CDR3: TGCGCCAGCAGCCAAGGGGTGAGGAGCATAGACGGCTACACCTTC.

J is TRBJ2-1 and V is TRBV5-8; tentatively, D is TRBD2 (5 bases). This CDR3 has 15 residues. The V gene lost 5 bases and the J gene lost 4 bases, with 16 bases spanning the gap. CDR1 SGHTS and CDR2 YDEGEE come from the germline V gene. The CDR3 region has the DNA TGTGCCAGCAGTCTTTCGGGGTACGGGTACAATGAGCAGTTCTTC. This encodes CASSLSGYGYNEQFF.

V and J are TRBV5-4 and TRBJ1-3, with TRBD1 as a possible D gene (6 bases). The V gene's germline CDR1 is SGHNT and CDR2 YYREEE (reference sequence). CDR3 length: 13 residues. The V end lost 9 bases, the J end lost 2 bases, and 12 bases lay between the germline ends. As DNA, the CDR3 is TGTGCCACTTGGGGGCAGGCTGGAAACACCATATATTTT. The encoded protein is CATWGQAGNTIYF.

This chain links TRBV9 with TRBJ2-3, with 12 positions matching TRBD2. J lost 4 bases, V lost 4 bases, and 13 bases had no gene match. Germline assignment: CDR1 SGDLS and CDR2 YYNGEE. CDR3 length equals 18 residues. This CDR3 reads CASSSRGLAGITADTQYF. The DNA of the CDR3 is TGTGCCAGCAGCTCTCGTGGACTAGCGGGGATAACCGCAGATACGCAGTATTTT.

This CDR3 is CAISGEGLAANTGELFF. CDR3 DNA: TGTGCCATCAGTGGGGAAGGACTAGCAGCGAACACCGGGGAGCTGTTTTTT. J is TRBJ2-2 and V is TRBV10-3; 8 bases are shared with TRBD2. The CDR3 spans 17 residues. Trimming cost V 4 bases and J 0 bases; bases outside gene matches: 7. The germline gives CDR1 ENHRY, CDR2 SYGVKD.

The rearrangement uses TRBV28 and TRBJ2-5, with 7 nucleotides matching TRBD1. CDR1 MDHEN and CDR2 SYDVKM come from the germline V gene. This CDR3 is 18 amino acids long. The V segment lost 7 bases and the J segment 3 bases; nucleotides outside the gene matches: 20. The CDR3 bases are TGTGCCAGCACCACGGGAAAGGGGGCCACCGTGGGGGAAGAGACCCAGTACTTC. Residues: CASTTGKGATVGEETQYF.

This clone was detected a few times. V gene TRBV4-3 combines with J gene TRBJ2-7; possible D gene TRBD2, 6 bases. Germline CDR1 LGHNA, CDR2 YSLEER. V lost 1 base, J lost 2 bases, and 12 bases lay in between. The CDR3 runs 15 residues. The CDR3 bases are TGCGCCAGCAGCCAAGGGGTCTCGGGGGCCTACGAGCAGTACTTC. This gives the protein CASSQGVSGAYEQYF.

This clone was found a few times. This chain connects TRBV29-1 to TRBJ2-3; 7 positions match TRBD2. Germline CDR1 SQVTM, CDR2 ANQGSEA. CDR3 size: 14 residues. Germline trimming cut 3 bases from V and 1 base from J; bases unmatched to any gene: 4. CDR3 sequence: CSVEGGSGTDTQYF. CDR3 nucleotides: TGCAGCGTTGAGGGCGGGAGCGGCACAGATACGCAGTATTTT.

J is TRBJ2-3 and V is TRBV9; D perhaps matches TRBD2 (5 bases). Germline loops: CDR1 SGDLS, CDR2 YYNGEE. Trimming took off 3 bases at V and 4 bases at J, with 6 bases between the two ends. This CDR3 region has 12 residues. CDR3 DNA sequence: TGTGCCAGCAGCGCGGAGGCAGATACGCAGTATTTT. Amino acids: CASSAEADTQYF.

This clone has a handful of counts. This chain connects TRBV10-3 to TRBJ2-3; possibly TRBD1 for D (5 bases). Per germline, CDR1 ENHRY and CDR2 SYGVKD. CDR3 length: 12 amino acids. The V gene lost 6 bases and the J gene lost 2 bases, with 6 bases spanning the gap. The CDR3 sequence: CAIRDNTDTQYF. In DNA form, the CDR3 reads TGTGCCATCAGGGACAACACAGATACGCAGTATTTT.

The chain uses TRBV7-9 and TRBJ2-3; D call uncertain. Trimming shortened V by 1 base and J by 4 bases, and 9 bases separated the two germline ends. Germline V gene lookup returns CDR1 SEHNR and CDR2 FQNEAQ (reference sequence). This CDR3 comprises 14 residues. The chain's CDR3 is CASSLGQVADTQYF. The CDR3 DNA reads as TGTGCCAGCAGCTTAGGCCAGGTCGCAGATACGCAGTATTTT.

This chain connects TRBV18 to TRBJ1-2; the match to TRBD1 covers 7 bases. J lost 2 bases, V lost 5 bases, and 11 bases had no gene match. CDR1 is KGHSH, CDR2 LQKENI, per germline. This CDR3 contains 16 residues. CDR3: CASSANSGQANYGYTF. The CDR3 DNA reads TGTGCCAGCTCAGCTAACAGCGGACAGGCGAACTATGGCTACACCTTC.

CDR3 in amino acids: CASRRDYRETIYF. In DNA, the CDR3 is TGTGCCAGCAGACGCGACTACAGGGAAACCATATATTTT. The chain carries TRBV11-1 and TRBJ1-3, with D possibly being TRBD1 (6 bases). Germline V gene lookup returns CDR1 SGHAT and CDR2 FQDESV (reference sequence). The CDR3 consists of 13 residues. V dropped 6 bases and J dropped 10 bases, with 16 bases sitting between them.

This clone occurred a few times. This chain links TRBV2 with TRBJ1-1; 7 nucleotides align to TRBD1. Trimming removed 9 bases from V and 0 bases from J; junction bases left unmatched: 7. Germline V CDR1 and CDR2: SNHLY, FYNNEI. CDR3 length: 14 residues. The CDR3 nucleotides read TGTGCCAGGTCGAGACAGGGCCTGAACACTGAAGCTTTCTTT. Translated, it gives CARSRQGLNTEAFF.

Written as DNA, the CDR3 is TGTGCCAGCAGTTACTCCGGCCAAAGGGGCACTGAAGCTTTCTTT. Translation: CASSYSGQRGTEAFF. The rearrangement uses TRBV6-5 and TRBJ1-1; possibly TRBD1 for D (5 bases). In germline, CDR1 is MNHEY, CDR2 SVGAGI. V was trimmed by 0 bases and J by 4 bases, leaving 12 bases between them. The CDR3 is 15 amino acids.

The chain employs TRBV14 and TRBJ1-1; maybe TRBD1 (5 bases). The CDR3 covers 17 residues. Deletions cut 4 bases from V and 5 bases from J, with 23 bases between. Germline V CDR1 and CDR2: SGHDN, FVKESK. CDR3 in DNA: TGTGCCAGCAGCCGCCCAACGGAGGCCTTTGGGGGGACTGAAGCTTTCTTT. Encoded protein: CASSRPTEAFGGTEAFF.

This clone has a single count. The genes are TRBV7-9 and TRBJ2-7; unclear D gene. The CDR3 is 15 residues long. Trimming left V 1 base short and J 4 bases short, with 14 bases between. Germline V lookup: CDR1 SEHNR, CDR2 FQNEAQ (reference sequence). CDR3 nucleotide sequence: TGTGCCAGCAGCTTAGTTAGTGTCTTTATTTACGAGCAGTACTTC. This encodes CASSLVSVFIYEQYF.

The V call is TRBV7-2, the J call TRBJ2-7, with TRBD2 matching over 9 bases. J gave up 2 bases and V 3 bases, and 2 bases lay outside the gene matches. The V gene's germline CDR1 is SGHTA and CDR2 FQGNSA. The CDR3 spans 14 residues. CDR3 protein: CASSLREGTYEQYF. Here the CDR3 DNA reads TGTGCCAGCAGCTTGCGGGAGGGCACCTACGAGCAGTACTTC. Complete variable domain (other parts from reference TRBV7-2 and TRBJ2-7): GAGVSQSPSNKVTEKGKDVELRCDPISGHTALYWYRQSLGQGLEFLIYFQGNSAPDKSGLPSDRFSAERTGGSVSTLTIQRTQQEDSAVYLCASSLREGTYEQYFGPGTRLTVT.

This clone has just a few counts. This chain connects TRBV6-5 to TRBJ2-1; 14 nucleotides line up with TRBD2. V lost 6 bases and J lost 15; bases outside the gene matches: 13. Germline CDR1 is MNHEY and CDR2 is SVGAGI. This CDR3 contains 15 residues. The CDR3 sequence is CASSETSGRALGLFF. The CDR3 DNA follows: TGTGCCAGCAGCGAGACTAGCGGGAGGGCTTTGGGACTGTTCTTC.

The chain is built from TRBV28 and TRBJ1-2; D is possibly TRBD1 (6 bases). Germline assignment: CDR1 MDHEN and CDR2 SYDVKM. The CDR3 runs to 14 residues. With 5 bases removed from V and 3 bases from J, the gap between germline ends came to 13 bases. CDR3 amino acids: CASSTPSGDYGYTF. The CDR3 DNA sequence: TGTGCCAGCAGTACACCCTCAGGGGACTATGGCTACACCTTC.

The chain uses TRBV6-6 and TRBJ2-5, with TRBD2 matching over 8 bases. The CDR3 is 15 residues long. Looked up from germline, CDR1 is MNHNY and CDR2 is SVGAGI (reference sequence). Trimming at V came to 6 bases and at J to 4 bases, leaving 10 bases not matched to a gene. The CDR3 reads CASRPTSGPVETQYF. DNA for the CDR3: TGTGCCAGCAGGCCTACTAGCGGTCCGGTAGAGACCCAGTACTTC.

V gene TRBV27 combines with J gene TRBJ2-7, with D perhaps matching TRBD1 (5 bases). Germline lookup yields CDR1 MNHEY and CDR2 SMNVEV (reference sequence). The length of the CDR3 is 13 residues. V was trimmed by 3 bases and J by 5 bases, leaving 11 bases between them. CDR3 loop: CASSFGQGNEQYF. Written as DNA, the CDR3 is TGTGCCAGCAGTTTTGGGCAGGGTAACGAGCAGTACTTC.

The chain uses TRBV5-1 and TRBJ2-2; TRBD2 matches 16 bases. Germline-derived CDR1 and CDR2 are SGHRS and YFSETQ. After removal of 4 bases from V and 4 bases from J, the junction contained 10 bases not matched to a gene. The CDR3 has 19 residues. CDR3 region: CASSMAGTSGGAGTGELFF. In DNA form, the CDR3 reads TGCGCCAGCAGCATGGCCGGGACTAGCGGGGGGGCCGGCACCGGGGAGCTGTTTTTT. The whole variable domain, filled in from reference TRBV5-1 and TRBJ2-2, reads KAGVTQTPRYLIKTRGQQVTLSCSPISGHRSVSWYQQTPGQGLQFLFEYFSETQRNKGNFPGRFSGRQFSNSRSEMNVSTLELGDSALYLCASSMAGTSGGAGTGELFFGEGSRLTVL.

The CDR3 is CASRGDPSNTGELFF. CDR3 sequence (DNA): TGTGCCAGCAGAGGAGACCCCTCGAACACCGGGGAGCTGTTTTTT. The rearrangement links TRBV6-1 to TRBJ2-2, with D uncertain. Trimming removed 6 bases from V and 0 bases from J, with 11 bases in between. The germline gives CDR1 MNHNS, CDR2 SASEGT. The CDR3 has 15 residues.

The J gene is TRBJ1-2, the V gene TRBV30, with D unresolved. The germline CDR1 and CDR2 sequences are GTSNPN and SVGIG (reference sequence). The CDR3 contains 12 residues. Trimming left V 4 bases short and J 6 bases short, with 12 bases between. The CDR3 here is CAWKGGPDGYTF. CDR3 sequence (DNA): TGTGCCTGGAAGGGAGGTCCCGATGGCTACACCTTC.